This TCR beta chain was captured in a study of cytomegalovirus exposure and HLA in healthy donors. Primers: 60 Vbeta forward and 13 Jbeta reverse. Under the authors' procedure: In a later analysis, of tens of millions of unique beta chains, about 12 million appeared in at least two donors. The data were produced by immunoSEQ multiplex PCR, yet TCRdb's version contains in-frame clones alone and is incomplete. Clonal size and the V and J genes are those of that table, whereas D and trimming came from the DNA. The table includes more than 150,000 clones, 77% detected once. V trimming: 8 bases; J trimming: 3 bases; junction bases outside the gene matches: 6. The CDR3 consists of 14 residues. CDR1 and CDR2 (germline): LNHNV, YYDKDF (reference sequence).

The sequence was obtained from a man younger than 35 in good health and CMV-seronegative. Material: PBMCs. The chain is built from TRBV15 and TRBJ2-5; TRBD2 agrees at 10 bases. The CDR3 sequence: CATAIAGGEETQYF. The CDR3 bases are TGTGCCACCGCAATAGCGGGGGGAGAAGAGACCCAGTACTTC.